This entry describes one T cell receptor beta chain. The sample holds other DNA sequences that translate to the same CDR3. These data are taken from a study of shared clonotypes between healthy human individuals. Trimming removed 2 bases from V and 1 base from J; junction bases left unmatched: 4. Germline assignment: CDR1 SGHNT and CDR2 YYREEE (reference sequence). This CDR3 region has 16 residues. Data came from immunoSEQ multiplex PCR; TCRdb stores just in-frame clones and leaves some out. The sample includes under 2.5 million clones, about 90% of them seen just once. The gene calls are TRBV5-4 and TRBJ2-3, with 10 positions matching TRBD2. The specimen sequenced was naive CD4+ T cells from PBMCs. Subset defined: CD45RA+ positively selected. The sequence was collected from a man between 18 and 35 years old in good health. Some clones in this sample may be carry-over from other donors' samples. This CDR3 reads CASSLKAGGGTDTQYF. CDR3 nucleotides: TGTGCCAGCAGCTTAAAAGCGGGAGGGGGCACAGATACGCAGTATTTT.